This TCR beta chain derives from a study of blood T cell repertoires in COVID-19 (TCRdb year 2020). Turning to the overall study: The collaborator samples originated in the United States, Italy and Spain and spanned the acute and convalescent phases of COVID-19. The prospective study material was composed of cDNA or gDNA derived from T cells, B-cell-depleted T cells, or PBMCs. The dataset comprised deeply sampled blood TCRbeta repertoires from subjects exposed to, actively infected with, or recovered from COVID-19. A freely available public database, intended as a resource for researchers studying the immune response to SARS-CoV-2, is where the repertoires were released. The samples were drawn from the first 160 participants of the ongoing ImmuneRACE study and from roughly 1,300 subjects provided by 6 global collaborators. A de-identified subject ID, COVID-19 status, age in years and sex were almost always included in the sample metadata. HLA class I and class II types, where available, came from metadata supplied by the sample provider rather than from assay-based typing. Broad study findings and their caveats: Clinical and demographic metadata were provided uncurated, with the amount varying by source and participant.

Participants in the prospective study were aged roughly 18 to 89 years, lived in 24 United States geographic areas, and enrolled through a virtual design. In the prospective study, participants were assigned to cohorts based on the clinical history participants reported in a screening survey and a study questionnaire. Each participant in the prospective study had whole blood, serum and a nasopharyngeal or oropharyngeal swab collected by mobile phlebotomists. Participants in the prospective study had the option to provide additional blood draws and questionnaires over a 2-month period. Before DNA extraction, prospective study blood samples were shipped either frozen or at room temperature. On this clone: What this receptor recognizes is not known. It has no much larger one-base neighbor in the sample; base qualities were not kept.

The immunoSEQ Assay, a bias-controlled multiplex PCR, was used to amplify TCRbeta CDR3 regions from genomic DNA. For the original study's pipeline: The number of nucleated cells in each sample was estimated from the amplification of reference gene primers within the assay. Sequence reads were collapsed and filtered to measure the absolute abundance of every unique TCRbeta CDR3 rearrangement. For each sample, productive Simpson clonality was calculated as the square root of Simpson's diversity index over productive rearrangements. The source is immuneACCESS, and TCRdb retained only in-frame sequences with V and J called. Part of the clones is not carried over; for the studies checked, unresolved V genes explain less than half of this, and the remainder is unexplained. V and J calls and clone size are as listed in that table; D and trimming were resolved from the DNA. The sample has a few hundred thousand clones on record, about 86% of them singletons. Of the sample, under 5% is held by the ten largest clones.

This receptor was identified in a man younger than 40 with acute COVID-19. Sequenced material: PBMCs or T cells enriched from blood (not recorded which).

This receptor carries the CDR3 CASSPQSGNEQFF. Read as DNA, the sequence is TGTGCCAGCTCACCACAGAGCGGCAATGAGCAGTTCTTC. The sequence joins TRBV18 to TRBJ2-1; tentative D gene TRBD2, with 5 bases matching. The germline V gene specifies KGHSH as CDR1 and LQKENI as CDR2. Counted from cysteine to phenylalanine, this CDR3 has 13 amino acids. The retained sequence is limited to the CDR3, 39 bases, with the frame set at the first base. The V end loses 1 base and the J end loses 6 bases, and a stretch of 7 bases separates them.